The T cell receptor beta chain described here comes from a study of blood T cells in healthy people across ages. Trimming stripped 0 bases from V and 6 bases from J, with 13 bases between. Germline CDR1 and CDR2: SGHTA and FQGTGA. There are 15 residues in the CDR3. A sample-barcoded 5' primer and a J-beta primer mix were used in a second PCR of roughly 7 to 12 cycles. TCRdb passed the 5' RACE reads through MiXCR, listing each CDR3 protein once. The repertoire consists of roughly 830,000 distinct CDR3 sequences, with 55% to 65% occurring once and the leading ten covering 25% to 35%. The chain uses TRBV7-3 and TRBJ2-3; possible D gene TRBD1, 6 bases. Sequenced material: blood. This receptor was identified in a man under 40 in good health. CDR3 nucleotides: TGTGCCAGCAGCTTAACGTTACAGGGATGGGATACGCAGTATTTT. Protein product: CASSLTLQGWDTQYF. Using reference TRBV7-3 and TRBJ2-3 for the parts outside the CDR3, the full variable domain is GAGVSQTPSNKVTEKGKYVELRCDPISGHTALYWYRQSLGQGPEFLIYFQGTGAADDSGLPNDRFFAVRPEGSVSTLKIQRTERGDSAVYLCASSLTLQGWDTQYFGPGTRLTVL.